This passage covers 20 T cell receptor beta chains from one sample sequenced in a study of T cell changes during pregnancy in multiple sclerosis. Data came from immunoSEQ multiplex PCR; TCRdb stores just in-frame clones and leaves some out. This table holds roughly 45,000 clones, more than 85% found once. The sample in question was CD8+ T cells from peripheral blood mononuclear cells, obtained in the first trimester of pregnancy. Every receptor here comes from a female donor with multiple sclerosis, enrolled in a pregnancy study.

V and J are TRBV28 and TRBJ2-2, with D uncertain. There are 17 residues in the CDR3. Looked up from germline, CDR1 is MDHEN and CDR2 is SYDVKM. The V and J ends lost 2 bases and 0 bases respectively, with 13 bases between them. For the CDR3, the DNA is TGTGCCAGCAGTTTAATCCAAGACAAGACGAACACCGGGGAGCTGTTTTTT. This gives the protein CASSLIQDKTNTGELFF.

This clone was observed once. The genes are TRBV5-1 and TRBJ2-7; D is perhaps TRBD2 (6 bases). Trimming pared 5 bases from V and 6 bases from J, leaving 15 bases between. In germline, CDR1 is SGHRS, CDR2 YFSETQ. The CDR3 loop spans 13 amino acids. CDR3 nucleotides: TGCGCCAGCAGTTGGACGGAGGGACTCGAGCAGTACTTC. Translating it yields CASSWTEGLEQYF.

This chain links TRBV30 with TRBJ1-1, with a tentative D call TRBD1 (5 bases). The CDR3 runs 14 residues. The V and J ends lost 0 bases and 4 bases respectively, with 12 bases between them. Germline CDR1 GTSNPN, CDR2 SVGIG (reference sequence). The CDR3: CAWSVWRDPTEAFF. CDR3 nucleotides: TGTGCCTGGAGTGTGTGGCGGGACCCCACTGAAGCTTTCTTT.

This rearrangement joins TRBV7-9 to TRBJ2-1; D gene uncertain. CDR1 and CDR2 (germline): SEHNR, FQNEAQ (reference sequence). Trimming removed 3 bases from V and 2 bases from J, with 8 bases in between. This CDR3 is 14 amino acids long. CDR3 sequence reads: CASSLAETYNEQFF. CDR3 bases: TGTGCCAGCAGCTTGGCGGAAACCTACAATGAGCAGTTCTTC.

The genes are TRBV10-2 and TRBJ2-3; unclear D gene. The CDR3 runs 13 residues. Trimming stripped 2 bases from V and 6 bases from J, with 9 bases between. CDR1 WSHSY and CDR2 SAAADI come from the germline V gene. The CDR3 region has the DNA TGCGCCAGCAGTGAGCTTGTTCTGGATACGCAGTATTTT. This codes for CASSELVLDTQYF.

The J gene is TRBJ2-1, the V gene TRBV11-3; 11 bases align to TRBD2. CDR1 is SGHNT, CDR2 YENEEA, per germline. The V and J ends lost 5 bases and 10 bases, in that order; junction bases with no gene match: 13. The CDR3 is 16 amino acids. CDR3 residues: CASSLDIAGGYQEQFF. CDR3 DNA: TGTGCCAGCAGCCTTGATATAGCGGGAGGGTACCAAGAGCAGTTCTTC. Full variable domain (remainder filled in from reference TRBV11-3 and TRBJ2-1): EAGVVQSPRYKIIEKKQPVAFWCNPISGHNTLYWYLQNLGQGPELLIRYENEEAVDDSQLPKDRFSAERLKGVDSTLKIQPAELGDSAVYLCASSLDIAGGYQEQFFGPGTRLTVL.

The CDR3 is CASSFGTGSNYGYTF. The CDR3 DNA follows: TGTGCCAGCAGCTTCGGGACAGGGAGCAACTATGGCTACACCTTC. The chain is built from TRBV5-6 and TRBJ1-2; 9 bases fit TRBD1. The junction had 4 bases not matched to a gene; V was cut back by 2 bases and J by 2 bases. This CDR3 is built from 15 residues. Germline loops: CDR1 SGHDT, CDR2 YYEEEE.

The V call is TRBV12-5, the J call TRBJ2-7, with 7 bases fitting TRBD1. CDR1 LGHNT and CDR2 FRNRAP come from the germline V gene. The CDR3 runs to 15 residues. With 1 base clipped from V and 3 bases from J, the junction kept 6 bases outside the gene matches. CDR3 sequence: CASGLGVGQLYEQYF. The CDR3 nucleotides read TGTGCTAGTGGTTTGGGCGTGGGACAGCTCTACGAGCAGTACTTC.

This clone was seen once. The chain carries TRBV27 and TRBJ1-2, with D possibly matching TRBD1 (5 bases). This CDR3 contains 13 residues. The germline CDR1 and CDR2 sequences are MNHEY and SMNVEV (reference sequence). Trimming took 8 bases from V and 3 from J, leaving 13 bases between them. The CDR3 DNA reads as TGTGCCAGCGGATTGGGACTCCACTATGGCTACACCTTC. Amino acid sequence: CASGLGLHYGYTF.

In this sample, this clone turned up once. The genes are TRBV15 and TRBJ1-5, with D unclear. The CDR3 has 14 residues. The germline gives CDR1 LNHNV, CDR2 YYDKDF (reference sequence). Trimming removed 4 bases at V and 0 bases at J, with 7 bases between. Written as DNA, the CDR3 is TGTGCCACCAGCAAGCGAGATAGCAATCAGCCCCAGCATTTT. It codes for CATSKRDSNQPQHF.

This CDR3 is CASSEETGGADTQYF. The DNA of the CDR3 is TGTGCCAGCAGTGAAGAGACAGGGGGCGCAGATACGCAGTATTTT. This rearrangement joins TRBV6-1 to TRBJ2-3, with 10 bases lining up with TRBD1. CDR1 is MNHNS and CDR2 is SASEGT in the germline V gene. The CDR3 totals 15 residues. The V gene end was trimmed by 1 base and the J gene end by 4 bases; junction bases not matched to a gene: 2.

The chain recombines TRBV25-1 with TRBJ2-7; 8 bases are a match to TRBD1. The CDR3 is made up of 13 amino acids. Germline trimming cut 3 bases from V and 5 bases from J; bases unmatched to any gene: 3. CDR1 MGHDK and CDR2 SYGVNS come from the germline V gene. The CDR3 region is CASSDRGHDEQYF. The CDR3 region has the DNA TGTGCCAGCAGTGACAGGGGGCACGACGAGCAGTACTTC.

V and J are TRBV27 and TRBJ1-2, with 9 bases fitting TRBD1. The CDR3 is 15 residues long. J was trimmed by 6 bases and V by 3 bases; bases with no gene match: 8. Germline loops: CDR1 MNHEY, CDR2 SMNVEV (reference sequence). The CDR3 DNA reads TGTGCCAGCAGTTTGTTGGACAGGGGATGGAATGGCTACACCTTC. It encodes CASSLLDRGWNGYTF.

The V and J genes are TRBV7-3 and TRBJ1-1; D gene ambiguous. V lost 2 bases and J 1 base, leaving 5 bases between the germline ends. The CDR3 is 13 amino acids. Germline lookup yields CDR1 SGHTA and CDR2 FQGTGA. CDR3 region: CASSLLPNTEAFF. The CDR3, as DNA: TGTGCCAGCAGCTTACTCCCGAACACTGAAGCTTTCTTT.

The rearrangement joins TRBV5-4 to TRBJ2-3, with TRBD1 as a possible D gene (6 bases). Trimming took off 4 bases at V and 4 bases at J, with 16 bases between the two ends. The CDR3 has 15 residues. Germline loops: CDR1 SGHNT, CDR2 YYREEE (reference sequence). The CDR3 nucleotides are TGTGCCAGCAGCCCCCCCGCAACAGGGTCAGATACGCAGTATTTT. This encodes CASSPPATGSDTQYF.

The chain has TRBV19 and TRBJ1-2; 9 bases line up with TRBD1. Germline values: CDR1 LNHDA, CDR2 SQIVND (reference sequence). V dropped 4 bases and J dropped 8; count of bases not matched to a gene: 5. The CDR3 has 13 residues. CDR3 region: CASSRRGQGGYTF. The CDR3 DNA reads TGTGCCAGTAGTAGACGGGGACAGGGCGGCTACACCTTC.

The chain is built from TRBV5-6 and TRBJ1-1; D is perhaps TRBD1 (6 bases). Germline V gene lookup returns CDR1 SGHDT and CDR2 YYEEEE. The CDR3 extends over 14 amino acids. V lost 3 bases and J 1 base, leaving 10 bases between the germline ends. The CDR3: CASSWGTPNTEAFF. Here the CDR3 DNA reads TGTGCCAGCAGCTGGGGGACACCGAACACTGAAGCTTTCTTT.

This clone was recorded once. The genes are TRBV19 and TRBJ2-1; D remains ambiguous. Germline assignment: CDR1 LNHDA and CDR2 SQIVND (reference sequence). This CDR3 contains 15 residues. Trimming shortened V by 10 bases and J by 0 bases, and 16 bases separated the two germline ends. The CDR3 reads CATIDTAYSYNEQFF. In DNA, the CDR3 is TGTGCCACGATCGATACTGCCTACTCCTACAATGAGCAGTTCTTC.

The chain has TRBV7-9 and TRBJ1-1; the D gene is possibly TRBD1 (6 bases). Germline assignment: CDR1 SEHNR and CDR2 FQNEAQ (reference sequence). The CDR3 contains 13 residues. The V and J ends lost 8 bases and 0 bases respectively, with 10 bases between them. The CDR3 coding sequence is TGTGCCAGCGGGGACACCATGAACACTGAAGCTTTCTTT. Amino acids: CASGDTMNTEAFF.

The CDR3 DNA reads TGTGCCAGCAGCTTCCAGTCGCGGGAGACAGATACGCAGTATTTT. It codes for CASSFQSRETDTQYF. The gene calls are TRBV5-5 and TRBJ2-3; the match to TRBD2 covers 7 bases. The junction had 6 bases not matched to a gene; V was cut back by 2 bases and J by 3 bases. Germline V gene data show CDR1 as SGHKS and CDR2 as YYEKEE (reference sequence). The CDR3 length is 15 residues.